Following are 30 T cell receptor beta chains from one sample sequenced in a study of blood T cell repertoires in COVID-19. Sequencing was performed with immunoSEQ multiplex PCR; in TCRdb, only in-frame clones are kept and a portion is missing. The table records about 230,000 clones, around 80% of them present only once. Sequencing input: peripheral blood. The receptors come from a woman in her 40s who had recovered from COVID-19.

The chain combines TRBV3-1 (or the pseudogene TRBV3-2) with TRBJ2-6, with a possible D match to TRBD1 (6 bases). The germline CDR1 and CDR2 sequences are LGHDT and YNNKEL (reference sequence). The CDR3 has 18 residues. Deletions cut 0 bases from V and 1 base from J, with 13 bases between. CDR3 loop: CASSQEGARASGANVLTF. CDR3 nucleotide sequence: TGTGCCAGCAGCCAAGAGGGGGCCAGGGCTTCTGGGGCCAACGTCCTGACTTTC.

The chain recombines TRBV5-8 with TRBJ2-5, with D perhaps matching TRBD1 (5 bases). Looked up from germline, CDR1 is SGHTS and CDR2 is YDEGEE. V was pared by 4 bases and J by 5 bases, with 15 bases between. This CDR3 is built from 14 residues. CDR3 residues: CASSPTNAGETQYF. The CDR3 DNA sequence: TGTGCCAGCAGCCCAACAAACGCAGGGGAGACCCAGTACTTC.

This chain uses TRBV3-1 (or the pseudogene TRBV3-2) with TRBJ1-2, with TRBD1 identical over 8 bases. Germline V gene lookup returns CDR1 LGHDT and CDR2 YNNKEL (reference sequence). V trimming: 2 bases; J trimming: 8 bases; junction bases outside the gene matches: 7. There are 14 residues in the CDR3. CDR3 sequence: CASSQMGTGGGYTF. The CDR3 coding sequence is TGTGCCAGCAGCCAAATGGGGACAGGCGGCGGCTACACCTTC.

The chain couples TRBV16 to TRBJ2-7; 8 nucleotides match TRBD1. From germline, CDR1 is KGHSY and CDR2 FQNENV. The CDR3 has 14 amino acids. V lost 3 bases and J lost 7; bases outside the gene matches: 8. The CDR3 nucleotides are TGTGCCAGCAGCCAGGACAGGGTGGTAGGAGAGCAGTACTTC. It encodes CASSQDRVVGEQYF.

This chain links TRBV10-3 with TRBJ1-3, with a weak D call TRBD1 (5 bases). CDR3 length equals 13 residues. Trimming left V 10 bases short and J 4 bases short, with 14 bases between. Germline loops: CDR1 ENHRY, CDR2 SYGVKD. CDR3 DNA sequence: TGTGCCACCCTATTGACAGACGGAAACACCATATATTTT. Amino acids: CATLLTDGNTIYF.

This rearrangement joins TRBV3-1 (or the pseudogene TRBV3-2) to TRBJ1-2, with a weak D call TRBD1 (5 bases). V lost 4 bases, J lost 3 bases, and 12 bases lay in between. The CDR3 length is 14 residues. The germline V gene has CDR1 LGHDT and CDR2 YNNKEL (reference sequence). The CDR3 here is CASSPAGTYYGYTF. The CDR3 DNA sequence: TGTGCCAGCAGCCCCGCCGGGACTTACTATGGCTACACCTTC.

The V gene is TRBV9, the J gene TRBJ1-2; D ambiguous. The length of the CDR3 is 17 residues. Germline CDR1 reads SGDLS; CDR2 reads YYNGEE. V lost 1 base and J lost 0, with 16 bases in between. The CDR3 sequence is CASSVSPGRKSNYGYTF. The CDR3 coding sequence is TGTGCCAGCAGCGTAAGCCCAGGCCGAAAGTCTAACTATGGCTACACCTTC.

This clone is a singleton in its sample. J is TRBJ1-2 and V is TRBV2; 9 positions match TRBD1. V lost 3 bases, J lost 4 bases, and 3 bases stayed unmatched. Germline CDR1 is SNHLY and CDR2 is FYNNEI. The CDR3 runs 14 residues. The CDR3 bases are TGTGCCAGCAGTGACCGGGACAGGGTCTATGGCTACACCTTC. Encoded protein: CASSDRDRVYGYTF.

This clone was detected only a few times. The chain links TRBV10-1 to TRBJ1-3; no definite D call. Trimming took off 11 bases at V and 0 bases at J, with 14 bases between the two ends. The CDR3 has 14 amino acids. The V gene's germline CDR1 is WNHNN and CDR2 SYGVQD (reference sequence). CDR3 sequence: CASSSGNSGNTIYF. The CDR3, as DNA: TGCGCCTCCTCCTCCGGGAACTCTGGAAACACCATATATTTT.

The V gene is TRBV4-3, the J gene TRBJ1-2, with 7 bases aligning to TRBD1. The germline V gene encodes CDR1 LGHNA and CDR2 YSLEER. V lost 1 base and J lost 6; bases outside the gene matches: 5. The CDR3 runs to 14 residues. The CDR3 region is CASSQADRENGYTF. The CDR3 coding sequence is TGCGCCAGCAGCCAAGCCGACAGGGAGAATGGCTACACCTTC.

This rearrangement joins TRBV3-1 (or the pseudogene TRBV3-2) to TRBJ2-7, with TRBD1 as a possible D gene (6 bases). Germline CDR1 LGHDT, CDR2 YNNKEL (reference sequence). V was cut by 9 bases and J by 3 bases, with 15 bases left in between. The CDR3 totals 13 residues. The CDR3 sequence is CASRPRGGYEQYF. CDR3 coding DNA: TGTGCCAGTCGCCCTCGAGGGGGCTACGAGCAGTACTTC.

The chain joins TRBV19 to TRBJ1-2; D is uncertain. Trimming took 4 bases from V and 7 from J, leaving 22 bases between them. CDR3 length: 16 residues. Germline values: CDR1 LNHDA, CDR2 SQIVND (reference sequence). The CDR3 sequence is CASSTRKNRGNRGYTF. The CDR3 DNA reads TGTGCCAGTAGTACCCGCAAGAACCGGGGAAATCGTGGCTACACCTTC.

The chain joins TRBV24-1 to TRBJ2-3, with 12 nucleotides matching TRBD2. The CDR3 runs to 15 residues. Germline V lookup: CDR1 KGHDR, CDR2 SFDVKD. The V segment lost 10 bases and the J segment 3 bases; nucleotides outside the gene matches: 7. The CDR3 coding sequence is TGTGCCACTAGCCGGACTAGCGGGGTAACAGATACGCAGTATTTT. This sequence encodes CATSRTSGVTDTQYF.

The rearrangement joins TRBV5-4 to TRBJ2-1, with D possibly matching TRBD1 (6 bases). Trimming removed 3 bases from V and 8 bases from J, with 9 bases in between. Germline-derived CDR1 and CDR2 are SGHNT and YYREEE (reference sequence). This CDR3 region has 12 residues. The DNA of the CDR3 is TGTGCCAGCAGCTCGTACAGGGATGAGCAGTTCTTC. Translation gives CASSSYRDEQFF.

This chain uses TRBV4-3 with TRBJ1-2; D unclear. Deletions cut 0 bases from V and 4 bases from J, with 12 bases between. Germline-derived CDR1 and CDR2 are LGHNA and YSLEER. This CDR3 contains 15 residues. CDR3 DNA sequence: TGCGCCAGCAGCCAAGATTCTTCTCCCGGCTATGGCTACACCTTC. Amino acids: CASSQDSSPGYGYTF.

The chain's CDR3 is CASSSTGGANTEAFF. DNA for the CDR3: TGTGCCAGCAGCTCGACAGGGGGCGCGAACACTGAAGCTTTCTTT. The chain combines TRBV11-2 with TRBJ1-1, with 10 bases matching TRBD1. The CDR3 contains 15 residues. The V gene end was trimmed by 4 bases and the J gene end by 1 base; junction bases not matched to a gene: 3. Looked up from germline, CDR1 is SGHAT and CDR2 is FQNNGV.

This clone was recorded only once. V gene TRBV29-1 combines with J gene TRBJ2-3, with TRBD1 identical over 7 bases. Looked up from germline, CDR1 is SQVTM and CDR2 is ANQGSEA. Unmatched junction bases numbered 17, after V lost 5 bases and J lost 3 bases. The CDR3 is 17 residues long. The CDR3 reads CSVSGQAQSLITDTQYF. The CDR3 region has the DNA TGCAGCGTTTCCGGACAGGCCCAGTCTTTAATAACAGATACGCAGTATTTT.

The chain couples TRBV19 to TRBJ1-5; 7 positions match TRBD1. This CDR3 has 15 residues. V shed 7 bases and J 1 base; nucleotides not matched to a gene: 7. Germline loops: CDR1 LNHDA, CDR2 SQIVND (reference sequence). CDR3: CASITTGVSNQPQHF. CDR3 DNA sequence: TGTGCCAGTATTACCACAGGGGTCAGCAATCAGCCCCAGCATTTT.

CDR3 residues: CASSQVKGAGETQYF. The CDR3 coding sequence is TGTGCCAGCAGCCAAGTAAAGGGGGCTGGGGAGACCCAGTACTTC. This chain uses TRBV7-9 with TRBJ2-5; 7 nucleotides align to TRBD1. The CDR3 is 15 residues long. The germline CDR1 and CDR2 sequences are SEHNR and FQNEAQ (reference sequence). The J segment lost 5 bases and the V segment lost 5 bases, leaving 11 bases of the junction unmatched.

The chain uses TRBV21-1 and TRBJ1-6; no check of the table's D call, TRBD1, against the DNA was made. TRBV21-1 is recorded as a pseudogene. This CDR3 is 15 amino acids long. DNA for the CDR3: TGTGTCGACCCGGGACAGGGAGAATTGTTGGCACCCCTCCACTTT. Protein product: CVDPGQGELLAPLHF.

The chain recombines TRBV9 with TRBJ2-6; D uncertain. The V end lost 0 bases, the J end lost 0 bases, and 4 bases lay between the germline ends. Germline V gene data show CDR1 as SGDLS and CDR2 as YYNGEE. The CDR3 is 15 residues long. Here the CDR3 reads CASSVEASGANVLTF. CDR3 sequence (DNA): TGTGCCAGCAGCGTAGAAGCCTCTGGGGCCAACGTCCTGACTTTC.

This clone has only a few counts. The V gene is TRBV6-1, the J gene TRBJ1-5; 9 bases line up with TRBD1. V lost 0 bases and J lost 5; bases outside the gene matches: 8. The V gene's germline CDR1 is MNHNS and CDR2 SASEGT. This CDR3 comprises 17 residues. The CDR3 DNA is TGTGCCAGCAGTGAAGCTGGGACAGGGATCTCGGATCAGCCCCAGCATTTT. It yields the protein CASSEAGTGISDQPQHF.

CDR3 sequence: CAWSIRSPYNEQFF. The CDR3 DNA sequence: TGTGCCTGGAGCATAAGGAGTCCCTACAATGAGCAGTTCTTC. This sequence joins TRBV30 and TRBJ2-1, with D unresolved. V gave up 3 bases and J gave up 2 bases, with 11 bases separating them. Germline V gene lookup returns CDR1 GTSNPN and CDR2 SVGIG (reference sequence). The CDR3 spans 14 residues.

The chain uses TRBV14 and TRBJ2-6; D remains ambiguous. Between the trimmed V and J ends, which lost 3 bases and 0 bases, there was a span of 9 bases. The CDR3 is made up of 16 amino acids. The V gene's germline CDR1 is SGHDN and CDR2 FVKESK. The CDR3 bases are TGTGCCAGCAGCCACCCAAGCCCCTCTGGGGCCAACGTCCTGACTTTC. Its protein product is CASSHPSPSGANVLTF.

This clone was detected a few times. The chain carries TRBV7-3 and TRBJ1-6; 7 bases are a match to TRBD1. The junction had 6 bases not matched to a gene; V was cut back by 5 bases and J by 5 bases. Germline-derived CDR1 and CDR2 are SGHTA and FQGTGA. The CDR3 is 15 residues long. CDR3 bases: TGTGCCAGCAGCCCCGAGGGGGCTAATAATTCACCCCTCCACTTT. Its protein is CASSPEGANNSPLHF.

In DNA form, the CDR3 reads TGTGCCAGCAGTCCCCACCCAGGGCCTTCCAACACTGAAGCTTTCTTT. The encoded protein is CASSPHPGPSNTEAFF. The chain joins TRBV27 to TRBJ1-1; possible D gene TRBD1, 5 bases. Per the germline V gene, CDR1 is MNHEY and CDR2 is SMNVEV (reference sequence). This CDR3 region has 16 residues. The V and J ends lost 5 bases and 2 bases respectively, with 18 bases between them.

V is TRBV6-5 and J is TRBJ2-5; 12 bases line up with TRBD2. The CDR3 runs 14 residues. J was trimmed by 4 bases and V by 7 bases; bases with no gene match: 4. CDR1 and CDR2 from the germline V gene are MNHEY and SVGAGI. CDR3 nucleotides: TGTGCCAGCAAGCTAGCGGGGGGGCGAGAGACCCAGTACTTC. Protein sequence: CASKLAGGRETQYF.

The chain employs TRBV12-3 or TRBV12-4 and TRBJ1-2, with D maybe TRBD1 (5 bases). The CDR3 is 12 residues long. V gave up 5 bases and J gave up 4 bases, with 8 bases separating them. Here the CDR3 reads CASSTQGYGYTF. The CDR3 DNA is TGTGCCAGCAGTACTCAGGGCTATGGCTACACCTTC.

The V and J genes are TRBV6-6 and TRBJ1-6, with D perhaps matching TRBD1 (5 bases). The V end lost 6 bases, the J end lost 10 bases, and 16 bases lay between the germline ends. CDR1 is MNHNY and CDR2 is SVGAGI in the germline V gene (reference sequence). This CDR3 contains 14 residues. The DNA for the CDR3 is TGTGCCAGCAGCCCCGGGACTGGCAGATCACCCCTCCACTTT. Translating gives CASSPGTGRSPLHF.

The V gene is TRBV5-5, the J gene TRBJ2-7, with 7 bases identical to TRBD1. Germline V gene sequence: CDR1 SGHKS, CDR2 YYEKEE (reference sequence). The ends lost 2 bases at V and 5 bases at J; junction bases unmatched: 10. This CDR3 is 15 amino acids long. The CDR3 here is CASSFTGIQGDEQYF. The DNA of the CDR3 is TGTGCCAGCAGCTTCACAGGGATTCAGGGGGACGAGCAGTACTTC.